This T cell receptor (beta chain) was observed in a study of shared clonotypes between healthy human individuals (TCRdb year 2020). As for the study more broadly: The cohort included a few men and a couple of women between 18 and 49 years of age. For each donor, three plates each were used for CD4 naive and CD4 memory, two plates were used for CD8 naive, and one plate was used for CD8 memory. To estimate repertoire size and how much clonotypes are shared between individuals, the study performed deep sequencing of blood TCR repertoires from 4 to 6 healthy adults. To increase sequencing depth and limit assay-specific biases, TCR repertoire library preparation and sequencing were carried out by different laboratories using diverse techniques. Leukapheresis yielded between about 0.9 and 10 billion PBMCs per donor.

Findings and caveats that apply to the study as a whole: Sharing across a handful of donors was observed for roughly 5.4% of naive CD4, under 4% of naive CD8, roughly 2.3% of memory CD4, and around 0.4% of memory CD8 clonotypes. Compared with non-shared clonotypes, the clonotypes found in all four sorted-subset donors had higher generation probabilities. Sampling was restricted to blood, and TCR repertoires in tissues likely differ from the TCR repertoires found in blood. Naive subsets generally had larger estimated clonotype richness than memory subsets did. Because the study included a small number of donors, the genetic and exposure-history diversity represented was limited. Rarefaction of sorted-subset datasets indicated incomplete sequencing despite the large sequencing depth. Pairwise subsampling indicated that sequencing depth was expected to affect the degree of clonotype sharing among donors.

In its sample, this clone was seen once. Its specific antigen is unknown. One base away there is no much larger clone; base qualities are not given. CDR1 is given as MNHEY and CDR2 as SVGAGI, both from the germline V gene. From the cysteine up to the phenylalanine, the CDR3 has a length of 13 residues. Of all the DNA, just the CDR3 is kept, 39 bases in frame from base 1. Trimming costs V 6 bases and J 5 bases, and their ends lie 11 bases apart. Healthy HIV-negative adults with no recently reported acute infections or vaccinations were included as donors. Every donor was a Caucasian adult living in Nashville, Tennessee, USA. Magnetic negative selection was used to enrich CD4+ T cells, after which naive cells were positively selected on CD45RA and the negative fraction became the memory subset. Blood was collected by leukapheresis, and PBMCs were isolated by Ficoll-Histopaque density gradient centrifugation and then cryopreserved in liquid nitrogen vapor phase. Analytical flow cytometry was used to check the purity and quantity of each magnetically sorted T cell population. Genomic DNA was isolated from every sorted fraction and measured by UV absorbance on a Nanodrop 2000c.

Using the deep immunoSEQ assay, multiplex PCR amplified TCR CDR3 regions from genomic DNA. Genomic DNA extracted from each cell subset was distributed evenly over all wells of several immunoSEQ 96-well plates, and each plate served as one replicate. For sorted subsets, 150 to 250 ng of genomic DNA, equivalent to some 30,000 T cell genomes, went into each replicate PCR. Purified libraries were measured with a Qubit 3.0 fluorometer, size-checked on a Bioanalyzer 2100, and measured again with the KAPA Library Quantification kit. Each immunoSEQ 96-well plate was sequenced on its own single-read 150-cycle Illumina NextSeq 550 flow cell. Per the source publication's procedure: Because the immunoSEQ output held only junctional sequences and lacked quality scores, the filtering could not match the filtering applied to full-length reads. Sequences were annotated with PyIR, a Python wrapper for IgBLAST v1.9, and V/J genes and CDR3 were assigned using IMGT germline references. Reads were removed for weak V/J assignments (E-value above 1e-6), missing CDR3, stop codons, out-of-frame junctions, or ambiguous translated residues. A V3J clonotype was defined by an identical inferred V gene, J gene, and CDR3 amino acid sequence. Percentage overlap between repertoires was computed as shared unique clonotypes divided by the size of the smaller repertoire. Richness of each repertoire was evaluated using RTK rarefaction, the Chao1 estimator, and Recon v2.1 estimates of unobserved clonotypes. Generation probabilities were computed with OLGA for all TCRbeta clonotypes obtained by the gDNA method from a few donors. TCRdb provides this immuneACCESS table in a form limited to in-frame rearrangements. Some clones are lacking; in checked studies, under half of them reflect an unresolved V gene, and why the rest are absent is not known. D and trimming come from the DNA, and the V and J calls and clone size come from that table. Counted in this sample were 550,000 to 850,000 clones; roughly 70% of them appeared once. In total, the top ten clones hold 1.5% to 2% of the sample.

The rearranged segments are TRBV6-5 and TRBJ1-5, with the D gene uncertain. The receptor was derived from a young woman in good health. The sequencing sample was made of memory CD4+ T cells sorted from blood. Per the publication, the cell subset or site label means: CD45RA-negative fraction. CDR3 loop: CASSYGPYQPQHF. The nucleotides read TGTGCCAGCAGCTACGGACCATATCAGCCCCAGCATTTT.